The rows below give T cell receptor beta chains drawn from one sample of a study of PD-1 and CTLA-4 blockade in melanoma. Measured with immunoSEQ multiplex PCR; TCRdb has only the in-frame clones, and not every one. The table has roughly 30,000 clones, 91% seen once. The input for sequencing was CD8+ T cells from peripheral blood, taken from a patient given anti-PD-1 treatment. The receptors here all came from a human donor with melanoma. The CDR3 runs from the conserved cysteine through the conserved F or W. A D gene is named only where the DNA matches it firmly. Clone size is not always given. Where it is, it says once, few, many or a class for expanded clones.

J gene: TRBJ1-2
V gene: TRBV4-1
clone size: -
D gene: -
CDR3 DNA: TGCGCCAGCAGCCAAGATCCCACATATGGCTACACCTTC
CDR3 protein: CASSQDPTYGYTF

J gene: TRBJ2-5
V gene: TRBV6-5
clone size: -
D gene: -
CDR3 DNA: TGTGCCAGCAGAGAGATCGCCCAAGAGACCCAGTACTTC
CDR3 protein: CASREIAQETQYF

J gene: TRBJ2-5
V gene: TRBV13
clone size: -
D gene: -
CDR3 DNA: TGTGCCAGCAGCTTATCCGGAGGAGGGCCCCAAGAGACCCAGTACTTC
CDR3 protein: CASSLSGGGPQETQYF

J gene: TRBJ2-2
V gene: TRBV7-9
clone size: -
D gene: TRBD2
CDR3 DNA: TGTGCCAGCAGCGATAGCGGGAGGAACACCGGGGAGCTGTTTTTT
CDR3 protein: CASSDSGRNTGELFF

J gene: TRBJ2-5
V gene: TRBV6-5
clone size: -
D gene: TRBD1
CDR3 DNA: TGTGCCAGCAGTAGGACAGGGTACCAAGAGACCCAGTACTTC
CDR3 protein: CASSRTGYQETQYF

J gene: TRBJ2-7
V gene: TRBV5-3
clone size: -
D gene: -
CDR3 DNA: TGTGCCAGAAGCTTGGGTGCAGGGCACAGAAAGGGCTACGAGCAGTACTTC
CDR3 protein: CARSLGAGHRKGYEQYF

J gene: TRBJ2-2
V gene: TRBV11-3
clone size: -
D gene: -
CDR3 DNA: TGTGCCAGCAGCTCCCCCGCTAGCTACACCGGGGAGCTGTTTTTT
CDR3 protein: CASSSPASYTGELFF

J gene: TRBJ1-1
V gene: TRBV28
clone size: -
D gene: TRBD1
CDR3 DNA: TGTGCCAGTCCAAAATCCGGGACAGAGAACACTGAAGCTTTCTTT
CDR3 protein: CASPKSGTENTEAFF

J gene: TRBJ2-7
V gene: TRBV9
clone size: -
D gene: -
CDR3 DNA: TGTGCCAGCAGCGTAGGTGGTGTGGGTTACGAGCAGTACTTC
CDR3 protein: CASSVGGVGYEQYF

J gene: TRBJ2-5
V gene: TRBV5-1
clone size: -
D gene: -
CDR3 DNA: TGCGCCAGCAGCTTGGATACGGTCTGGGAGACCCAGTACTTC
CDR3 protein: CASSLDTVWETQYF

J gene: TRBJ1-1
V gene: TRBV30
clone size: once
D gene: -
CDR3 DNA: TGTGCCTGGAGTCTGGATAACACTGAAGCTTTCTTT
CDR3 protein: CAWSLDNTEAFF

J gene: TRBJ1-2
V gene: TRBV5-1
clone size: -
D gene: -
CDR3 DNA: TGCGCCAGCAGATCCGCGGGGGACCTATATGGCTACACCTTC
CDR3 protein: CASRSAGDLYGYTF

J gene: TRBJ1-1
V gene: TRBV7-9
clone size: once
D gene: -
CDR3 DNA: TGTGCCAGCAGCTCCGGGGGCGGGAACACTGAAGCTTTCTTT
CDR3 protein: CASSSGGGNTEAFF

J gene: TRBJ2-1
V gene: TRBV6-6
clone size: -
D gene: -
CDR3 DNA: TGTGCCAGCAGGACAAATACCTACAATGAGCAGTTCTTC
CDR3 protein: CASRTNTYNEQFF

J gene: TRBJ2-5
V gene: TRBV2
clone size: -
D gene: TRBD2
CDR3 DNA: TGTGCCAGCAGTGGACTAGCGGGAGTAGAGACCCAGTACTTC
CDR3 protein: CASSGLAGVETQYF

J gene: TRBJ2-7
V gene: TRBV5-4
clone size: -
D gene: -
CDR3 DNA: TGTGCCAGCAGCTTTGGATGGACCGAGCAGTACTTC
CDR3 protein: CASSFGWTEQYF

J gene: TRBJ2-7
V gene: TRBV5-4
clone size: once
D gene: -
CDR3 DNA: TGTGCCAGCAGCTTGCGGCCAGCGTCGAACGAGCAGTACTTC
CDR3 protein: CASSLRPASNEQYF

J gene: TRBJ2-1
V gene: TRBV7-9
clone size: -
D gene: TRBD2
CDR3 DNA: TGTGCCAGCAGCGCAGGACTAGCGGGGCACAATGAGCAGTTCTTC
CDR3 protein: CASSAGLAGHNEQFF

J gene: TRBJ2-5
V gene: TRBV20-1
clone size: -
D gene: -
CDR3 DNA: TGCAGTGCTAGAGATATGGAGACCCAGTACTTC
CDR3 protein: CSARDMETQYF

J gene: TRBJ2-7
V gene: TRBV12-3/TRBV12-4
clone size: -
D gene: -
CDR3 DNA: TGTGCCAGCAGCCCCGGTCGCGAGCAGTACTTC
CDR3 protein: CASSPGREQYF

J gene: TRBJ1-6
V gene: TRBV5-1
clone size: -
D gene: TRBD1
CDR3 DNA: TGCGCCAGCAGCTCAGGACAGGGGGATAATTCACCCCTCCACTTT
CDR3 protein: CASSSGQGDNSPLHF

J gene: TRBJ2-7
V gene: TRBV30
clone size: -
D gene: -
CDR3 DNA: TGTGCCTGGGGTAGGGGGACAAGGCCCTACGAGCAGTACTTC
CDR3 protein: CAWGRGTRPYEQYF

J gene: TRBJ2-1
V gene: TRBV29-1
clone size: -
D gene: -
CDR3 DNA: TGCAGCGTTGAGCCCGGGTTCGGGGATGAGCAGTTCTTC
CDR3 protein: CSVEPGFGDEQFF

J gene: TRBJ1-1
V gene: TRBV27
clone size: -
D gene: TRBD1
CDR3 DNA: TGTGCCAGCAGTTCCCTACAGGGGTGGGAGACTGAAGCTTTCTTT
CDR3 protein: CASSSLQGWETEAFF

J gene: TRBJ2-5
V gene: TRBV7-8
clone size: once
D gene: TRBD2
CDR3 DNA: TGTGCCAGCAGCCAAGGGCGCTCCGGTAGCGGGAGAGGGCGAGAGACCCAGTACTTC
CDR3 protein: CASSQGRSGSGRGRETQYF